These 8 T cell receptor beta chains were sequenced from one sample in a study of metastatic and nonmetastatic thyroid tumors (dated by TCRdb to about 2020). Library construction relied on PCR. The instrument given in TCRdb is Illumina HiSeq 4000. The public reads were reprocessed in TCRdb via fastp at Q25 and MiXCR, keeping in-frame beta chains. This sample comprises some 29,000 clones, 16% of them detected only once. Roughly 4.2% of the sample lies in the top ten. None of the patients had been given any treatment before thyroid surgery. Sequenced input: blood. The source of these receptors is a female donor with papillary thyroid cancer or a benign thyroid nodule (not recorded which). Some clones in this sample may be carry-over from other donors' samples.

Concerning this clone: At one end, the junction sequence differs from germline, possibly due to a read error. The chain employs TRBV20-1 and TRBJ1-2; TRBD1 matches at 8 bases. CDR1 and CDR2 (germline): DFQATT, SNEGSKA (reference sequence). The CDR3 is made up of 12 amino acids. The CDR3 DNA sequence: TGCGGTGCAGCAGGGGGCGCTCTTGGCTACACCTTC. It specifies CGAAGGALGYTF.

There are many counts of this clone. The DNA for the CDR3 is TGTGCCAGCAGTGAAGGGGGGACTAGCGGGAGCCTGACCCAGTACTTC. Its translation: CASSEGGTSGSLTQYF. The chain has TRBV2 and TRBJ2-5; 14 bases line up with TRBD2. The CDR3 extends over 16 amino acids. CDR1 SNHLY and CDR2 FYNNEI come from the germline V gene. V trimming: 1 base; J trimming: 7 bases; junction bases outside the gene matches: 5.

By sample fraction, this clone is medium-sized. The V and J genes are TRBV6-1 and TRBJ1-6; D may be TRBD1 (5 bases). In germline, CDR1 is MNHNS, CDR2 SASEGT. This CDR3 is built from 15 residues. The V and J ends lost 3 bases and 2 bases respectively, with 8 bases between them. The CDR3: CASSDRVAYNSPLHF. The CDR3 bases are TGTGCCAGCAGTGACAGGGTTGCCTATAATTCACCCCTCCACTTT.

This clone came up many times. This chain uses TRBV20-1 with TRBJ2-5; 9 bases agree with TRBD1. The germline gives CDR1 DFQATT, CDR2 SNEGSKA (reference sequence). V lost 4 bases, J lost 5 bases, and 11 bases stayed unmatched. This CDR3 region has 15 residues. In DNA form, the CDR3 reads TGCAGTGCTAAAATCCCGGGACAGGGTCTGGAGACCCAGTACTTC. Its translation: CSAKIPGQGLETQYF.

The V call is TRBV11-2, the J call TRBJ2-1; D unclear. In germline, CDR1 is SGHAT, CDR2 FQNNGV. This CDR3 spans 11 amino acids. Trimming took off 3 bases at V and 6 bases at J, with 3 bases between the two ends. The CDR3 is CASSFANEQFF. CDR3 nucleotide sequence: TGTGCCAGCAGCTTCGCCAATGAGCAGTTCTTC.

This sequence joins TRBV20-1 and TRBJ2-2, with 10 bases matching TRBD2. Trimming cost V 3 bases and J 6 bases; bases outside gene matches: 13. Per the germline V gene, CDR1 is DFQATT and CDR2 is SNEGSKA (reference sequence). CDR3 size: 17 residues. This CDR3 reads CSASSPLAGVIAGELFF. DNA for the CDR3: TGCAGTGCTAGTTCACCCCTAGCGGGAGTAATAGCCGGGGAGCTGTTTTTT.

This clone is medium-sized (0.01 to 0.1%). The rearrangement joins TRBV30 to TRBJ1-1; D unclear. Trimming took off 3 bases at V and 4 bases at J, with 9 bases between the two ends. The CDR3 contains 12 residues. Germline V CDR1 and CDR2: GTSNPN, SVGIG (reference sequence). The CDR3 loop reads CAWRTAGTEAFF. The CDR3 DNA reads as TGTGCCTGGAGAACGGCCGGCACTGAAGCTTTCTTT.

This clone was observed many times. CDR3 protein: CATSDRLAGGGNEQFF. The CDR3, as DNA: TGTGCCACCAGTGACCGCTTGGCGGGAGGGGGTAATGAGCAGTTCTTC. This chain joins TRBV24-1 and TRBJ2-1; 9 nucleotides match TRBD2. Germline trimming cut 4 bases from V and 7 bases from J; bases unmatched to any gene: 10. This CDR3 is built from 16 residues. Germline assignment: CDR1 KGHDR and CDR2 SFDVKD.